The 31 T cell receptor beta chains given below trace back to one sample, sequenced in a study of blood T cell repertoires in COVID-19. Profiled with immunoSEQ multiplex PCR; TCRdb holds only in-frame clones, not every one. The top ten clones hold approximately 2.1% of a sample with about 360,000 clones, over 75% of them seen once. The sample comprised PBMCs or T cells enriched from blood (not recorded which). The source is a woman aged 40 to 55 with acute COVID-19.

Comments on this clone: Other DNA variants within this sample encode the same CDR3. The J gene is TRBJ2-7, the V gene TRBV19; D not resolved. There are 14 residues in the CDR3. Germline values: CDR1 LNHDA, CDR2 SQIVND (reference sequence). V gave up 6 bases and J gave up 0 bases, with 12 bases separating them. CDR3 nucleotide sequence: TGTGCCAGTAGCATTACCGGGTCCTCCTACGAGCAGTACTTC. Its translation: CASSITGSSYEQYF.

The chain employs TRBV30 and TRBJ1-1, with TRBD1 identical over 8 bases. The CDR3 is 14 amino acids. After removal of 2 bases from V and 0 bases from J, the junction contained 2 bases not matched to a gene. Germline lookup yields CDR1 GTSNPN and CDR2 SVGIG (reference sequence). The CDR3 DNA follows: TGTGCCTGGAGTCCGGACAGGGTGAACACTGAAGCTTTCTTT. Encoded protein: CAWSPDRVNTEAFF.

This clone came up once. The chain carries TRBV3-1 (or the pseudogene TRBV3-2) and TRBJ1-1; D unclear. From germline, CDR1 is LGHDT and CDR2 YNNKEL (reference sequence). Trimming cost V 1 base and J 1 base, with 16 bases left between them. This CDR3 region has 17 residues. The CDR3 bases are TGTGCCAGCAGCCAAGGTTTAGGAGGGTCCCAGAACACTGAAGCTTTCTTT. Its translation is CASSQGLGGSQNTEAFF.

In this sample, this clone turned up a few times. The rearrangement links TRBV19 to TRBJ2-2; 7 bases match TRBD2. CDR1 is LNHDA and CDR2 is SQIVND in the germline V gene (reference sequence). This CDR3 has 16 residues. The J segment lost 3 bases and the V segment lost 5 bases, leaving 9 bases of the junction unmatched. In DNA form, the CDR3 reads TGTGCCAGTAGTGCCGGGCTCGGGAGGTACACCGGGGAGCTGTTTTTT. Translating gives CASSAGLGRYTGELFF.

CDR3 in amino acids: CAWSNRDSGYF. The CDR3 bases are TGTGCCTGGAGTAACCGGGACAGCGGGTACTTC. The genes are TRBV30 and TRBJ2-7; 7 bases line up with TRBD1. V lost 2 bases to trimming and J lost 12 bases; unmatched junction nucleotides: 7. From germline, CDR1 is GTSNPN and CDR2 SVGIG (reference sequence). CDR3 length: 11 residues. The full variable domain, completed using reference TRBV30 and TRBJ2-7, is SQTIHQWPATLVQPVGSPLSLECTVEGTSNPNLYWYRQAAGRGLQLLFYSVGIGQISSEVPQNLSASRPQDRQFILSSKKLLLSDSGFYLCAWSNRDSGYFGPGTRLTVT.

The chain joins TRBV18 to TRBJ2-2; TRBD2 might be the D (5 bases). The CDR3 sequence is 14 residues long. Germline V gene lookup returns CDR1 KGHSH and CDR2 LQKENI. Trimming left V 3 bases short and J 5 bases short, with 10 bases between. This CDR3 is CASSPLPGTGELFF. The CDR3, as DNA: TGTGCCAGCTCACCTCTTCCGGGAACCGGGGAGCTGTTTTTT.

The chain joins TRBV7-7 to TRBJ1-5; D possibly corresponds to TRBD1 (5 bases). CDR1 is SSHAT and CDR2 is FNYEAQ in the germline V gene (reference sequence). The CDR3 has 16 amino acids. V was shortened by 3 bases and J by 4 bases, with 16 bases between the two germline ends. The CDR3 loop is CASSFLFWGPNQPQHF. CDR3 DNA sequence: TGTGCCAGCAGCTTCCTGTTCTGGGGCCCGAATCAGCCCCAGCATTTT.

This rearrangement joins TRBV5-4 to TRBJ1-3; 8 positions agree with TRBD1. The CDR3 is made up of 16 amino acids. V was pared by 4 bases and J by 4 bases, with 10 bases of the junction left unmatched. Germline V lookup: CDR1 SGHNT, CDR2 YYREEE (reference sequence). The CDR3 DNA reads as TGTGCCAGCAGCGTGGGGGGACAGGCCAAAGGAAACACCATATATTTT. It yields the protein CASSVGGQAKGNTIYF.

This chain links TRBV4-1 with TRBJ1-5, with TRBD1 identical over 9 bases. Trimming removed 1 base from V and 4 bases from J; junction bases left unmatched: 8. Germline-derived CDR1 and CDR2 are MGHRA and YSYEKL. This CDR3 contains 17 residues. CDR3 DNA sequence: TGCGCCAGCAGCCAAGGGTCCACAGGGGGCGGGAATCAGCCCCAGCATTTT. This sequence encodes CASSQGSTGGGNQPQHF.

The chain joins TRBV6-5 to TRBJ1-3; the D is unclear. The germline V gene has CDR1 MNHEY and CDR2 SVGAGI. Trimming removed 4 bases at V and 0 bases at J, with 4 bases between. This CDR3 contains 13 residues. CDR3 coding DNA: TGTGCCAGCAGTTCAAACTCTGGAAACACCATATATTTT. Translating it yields CASSSNSGNTIYF.

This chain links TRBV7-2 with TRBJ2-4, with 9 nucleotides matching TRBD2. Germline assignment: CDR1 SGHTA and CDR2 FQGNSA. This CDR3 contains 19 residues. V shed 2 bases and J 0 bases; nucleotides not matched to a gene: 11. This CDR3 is CASSLSVSGGKLAKNIQYF. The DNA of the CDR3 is TGTGCCAGCAGCTTAAGCGTTAGCGGGGGAAAGCTAGCCAAAAACATTCAGTACTTC.

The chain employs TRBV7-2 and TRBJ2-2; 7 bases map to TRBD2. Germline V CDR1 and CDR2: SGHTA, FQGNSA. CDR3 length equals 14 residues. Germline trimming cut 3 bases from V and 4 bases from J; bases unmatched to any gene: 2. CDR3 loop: CASSFSGGTGELFF. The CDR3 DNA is TGTGCCAGCAGCTTTTCGGGGGGCACCGGGGAGCTGTTTTTT.

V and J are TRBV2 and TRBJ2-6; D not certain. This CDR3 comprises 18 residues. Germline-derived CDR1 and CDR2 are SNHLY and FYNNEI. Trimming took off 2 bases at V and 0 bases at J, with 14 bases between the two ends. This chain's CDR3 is CASSEMMAGFSGANVLTF. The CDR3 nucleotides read TGTGCCAGCAGTGAAATGATGGCAGGATTCTCTGGGGCCAACGTCCTGACTTTC.

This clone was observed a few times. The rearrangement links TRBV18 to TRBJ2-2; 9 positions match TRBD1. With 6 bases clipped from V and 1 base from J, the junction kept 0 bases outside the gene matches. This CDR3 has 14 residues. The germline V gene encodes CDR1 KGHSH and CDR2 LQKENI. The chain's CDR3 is CASSGQGNTGELFF. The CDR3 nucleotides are TGTGCCAGCTCGGGACAGGGGAACACCGGGGAGCTGTTTTTT.

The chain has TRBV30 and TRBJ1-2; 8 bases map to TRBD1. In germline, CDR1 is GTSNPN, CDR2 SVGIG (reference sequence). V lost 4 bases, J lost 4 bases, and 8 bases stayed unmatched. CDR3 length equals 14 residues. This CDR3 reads CAWTPGQAFYGYTF. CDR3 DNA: TGTGCCTGGACCCCGGGACAGGCTTTCTATGGCTACACCTTC.

The CDR3 nucleotides are TGTGCCAGCAGTCCGCAGACAGGGGGATATGGCTACACCTTC. As protein: CASSPQTGGYGYTF. The V gene is TRBV6-5, the J gene TRBJ1-2, with 9 bases matching TRBD1. Germline CDR1 and CDR2: MNHEY and SVGAGI. J gave up 5 bases and V 5 bases, and 6 bases lay outside the gene matches. The CDR3 runs 14 residues.

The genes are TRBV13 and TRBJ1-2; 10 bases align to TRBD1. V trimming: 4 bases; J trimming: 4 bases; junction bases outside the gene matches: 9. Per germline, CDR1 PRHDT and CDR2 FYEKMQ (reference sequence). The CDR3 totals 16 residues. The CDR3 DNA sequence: TGTGCCAGCAGCTACGGGACAGGGGCGACTATCTATGGCTACACCTTC. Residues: CASSYGTGATIYGYTF.

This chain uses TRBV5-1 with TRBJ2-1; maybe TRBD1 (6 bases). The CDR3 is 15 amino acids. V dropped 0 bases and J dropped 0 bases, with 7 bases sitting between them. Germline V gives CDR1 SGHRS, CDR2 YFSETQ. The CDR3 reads CASSLVGASYNEQFF. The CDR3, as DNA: TGCGCCAGCAGCTTGGTGGGGGCCTCCTACAATGAGCAGTTCTTC. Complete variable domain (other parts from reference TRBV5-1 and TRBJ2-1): KAGVTQTPRYLIKTRGQQVTLSCSPISGHRSVSWYQQTPGQGLQFLFEYFSETQRNKGNFPGRFSGRQFSNSRSEMNVSTLELGDSALYLCASSLVGASYNEQFFGPGTRLTVL.

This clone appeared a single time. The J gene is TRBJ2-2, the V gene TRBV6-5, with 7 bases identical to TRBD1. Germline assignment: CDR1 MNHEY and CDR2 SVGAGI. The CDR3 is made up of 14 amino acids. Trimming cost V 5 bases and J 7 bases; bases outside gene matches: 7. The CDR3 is CASSIRQGSGELFF. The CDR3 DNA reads TGTGCCAGCAGTATTAGACAGGGCAGCGGGGAGCTGTTTTTT.

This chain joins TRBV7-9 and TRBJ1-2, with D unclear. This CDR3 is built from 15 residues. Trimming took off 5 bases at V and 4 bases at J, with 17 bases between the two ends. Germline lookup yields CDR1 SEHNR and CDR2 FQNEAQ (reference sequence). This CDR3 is CASSQDLHSGYGYTF. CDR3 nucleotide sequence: TGTGCCAGCAGCCAAGACCTACACAGCGGCTATGGCTACACCTTC. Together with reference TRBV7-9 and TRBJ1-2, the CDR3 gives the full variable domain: DTGVSQNPRHKITKRGQNVTFRCDPISEHNRLYWYRQTLGQGPEFLTYFQNEAQLEKSRLLSDRFSAERPKGSFSTLEIQRTEQGDSAMYLCASSQDLHSGYGYTFGSGTRLTVV.

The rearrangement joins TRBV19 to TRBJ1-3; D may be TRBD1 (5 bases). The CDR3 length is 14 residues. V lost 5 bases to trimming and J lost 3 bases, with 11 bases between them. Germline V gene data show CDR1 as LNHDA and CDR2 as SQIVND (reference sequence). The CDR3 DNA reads TGTGCCAGTAGTCTCCCCGACAGTGGAAACACCATATATTTT. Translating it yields CASSLPDSGNTIYF.

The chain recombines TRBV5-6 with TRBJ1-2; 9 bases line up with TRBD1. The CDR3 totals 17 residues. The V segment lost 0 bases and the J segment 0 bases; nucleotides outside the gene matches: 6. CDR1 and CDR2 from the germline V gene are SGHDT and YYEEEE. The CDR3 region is CASSLGDRAYTNYGYTF. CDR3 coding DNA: TGTGCCAGCAGCTTGGGGGACAGGGCTTACACTAACTATGGCTACACCTTC.

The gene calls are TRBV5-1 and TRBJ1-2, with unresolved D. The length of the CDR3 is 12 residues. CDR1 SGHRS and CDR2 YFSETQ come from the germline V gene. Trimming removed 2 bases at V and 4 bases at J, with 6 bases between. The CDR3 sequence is CASSFEAYGYTF. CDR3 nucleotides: TGCGCCAGCAGCTTCGAGGCCTATGGCTACACCTTC.

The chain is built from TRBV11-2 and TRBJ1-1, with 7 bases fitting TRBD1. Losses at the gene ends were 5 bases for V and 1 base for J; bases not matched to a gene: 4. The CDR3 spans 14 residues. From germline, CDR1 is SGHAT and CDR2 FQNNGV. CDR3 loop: CASSNRGGNTEAFF. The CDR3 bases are TGTGCCAGCAGCAACAGGGGAGGGAACACTGAAGCTTTCTTT.

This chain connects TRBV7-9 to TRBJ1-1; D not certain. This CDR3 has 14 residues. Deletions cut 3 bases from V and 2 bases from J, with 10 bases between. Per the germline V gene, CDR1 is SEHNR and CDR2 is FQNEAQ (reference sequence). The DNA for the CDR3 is TGTGCCAGCAGCTTTATCCGGGATAACACTGAAGCTTTCTTT. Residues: CASSFIRDNTEAFF.

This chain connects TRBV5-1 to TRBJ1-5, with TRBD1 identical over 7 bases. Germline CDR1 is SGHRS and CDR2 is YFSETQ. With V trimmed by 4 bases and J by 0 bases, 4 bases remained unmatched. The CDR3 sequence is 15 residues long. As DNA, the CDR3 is TGCGCCAGCAGCACCGGGACAGATAGCAATCAGCCCCAGCATTTT. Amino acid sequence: CASSTGTDSNQPQHF.

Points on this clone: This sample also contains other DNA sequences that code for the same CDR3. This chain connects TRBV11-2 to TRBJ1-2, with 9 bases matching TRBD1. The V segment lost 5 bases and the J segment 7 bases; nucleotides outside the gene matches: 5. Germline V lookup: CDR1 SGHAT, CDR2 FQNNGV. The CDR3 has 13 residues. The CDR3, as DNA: TGTGCCAGCAGCCGGGACAGGGACCTTGGCTACACCTTC. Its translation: CASSRDRDLGYTF.

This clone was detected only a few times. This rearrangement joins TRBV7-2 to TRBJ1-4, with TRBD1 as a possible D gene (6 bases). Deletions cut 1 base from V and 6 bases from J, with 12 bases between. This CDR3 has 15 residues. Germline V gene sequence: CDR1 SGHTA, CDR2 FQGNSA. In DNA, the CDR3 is TGTGCCAGCAGCTTAGAGGGGGGGTTTTATGAAAAACTGTTTTTT. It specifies CASSLEGGFYEKLFF. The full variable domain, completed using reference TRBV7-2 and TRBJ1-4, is GAGVSQSPSNKVTEKGKDVELRCDPISGHTALYWYRQSLGQGLEFLIYFQGNSAPDKSGLPSDRFSAERTGGSVSTLTIQRTQQEDSAVYLCASSLEGGFYEKLFFGSGTQLSVL.

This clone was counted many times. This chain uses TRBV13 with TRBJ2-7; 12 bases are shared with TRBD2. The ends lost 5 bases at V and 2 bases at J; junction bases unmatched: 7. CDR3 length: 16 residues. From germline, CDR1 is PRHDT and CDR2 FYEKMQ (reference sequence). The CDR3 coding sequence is TGTGCCAGCAGCACCCGGACTAGCGGGACCCCCTACGAGCAGTACTTC. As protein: CASSTRTSGTPYEQYF.

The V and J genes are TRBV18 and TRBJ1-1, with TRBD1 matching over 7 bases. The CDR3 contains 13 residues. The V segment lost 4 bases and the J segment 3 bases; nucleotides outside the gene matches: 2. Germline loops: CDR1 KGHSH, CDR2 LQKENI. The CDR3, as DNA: TGTGCCAGCTCACGGACAGGTGACACTGAAGCTTTCTTT. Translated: CASSRTGDTEAFF.

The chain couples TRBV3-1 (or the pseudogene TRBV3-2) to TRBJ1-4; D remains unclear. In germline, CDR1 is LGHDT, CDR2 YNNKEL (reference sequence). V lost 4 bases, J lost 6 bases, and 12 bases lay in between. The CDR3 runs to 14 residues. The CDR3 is CASSREARDEKLFF. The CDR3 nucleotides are TGTGCCAGCAGCCGGGAGGCGCGGGATGAAAAACTGTTTTTT.